This T cell receptor (beta chain) comes out of a study of tumor and adjacent non-tumor tissue in lung cancer. Study in general: The cohort had about 12 adenocarcinoma, a couple of squamous cell and 1 small cell patients.

This sample's RNA came from whole unsorted tissue. The normal lung tissue was taken more than 3 cm from the tumor edge. Remarks on this clonotype: At one of its ends the junction is not consistent with the germline gene, which may arise from a read error.

Germline CDR1 and CDR2: MNHNY and SVGAGI (reference sequence). CDR3 length equals 15 residues. TCRbeta libraries were built with three rounds of nested PCR, modified from ARM-PCR. TCRdb re-called the multiplex PCR reads with MiXCR, one entry per CDR3 protein. The data show 75,000 to 95,000 distinct CDR3 sequences, approximately 73% seen once. The sequence was collected from a woman aged 45-60 years with non-small cell lung cancer. The chain combines TRBV6-6 with TRBJ2-7; the D is unclear. The specimen sequenced was distant non-tumor lung tissue. In nucleotides, the CDR3 is TGTGGCAGCAGTTATCGATTCGAGACTTCCAACGAGCAGTACTTC. It yields the protein CGSSYRFETSNEQYF.